This T cell receptor beta chain was sequenced for a study of CD8 T cells in Susac syndrome. When the RNA was reverse transcribed, random hexamers were used with an input of roughly 0.45 to 1 ug. TCRdb reprocessed the immunoSEQ multiplex PCR reads via MiXCR and lists one record per CDR3 protein. The profile covers 130,000 or so distinct CDR3 sequences, with about 90% appearing a single time and about 0.23% taken by the ten largest. Germline V CDR1 and CDR2: SGHDT, YYEEEE. After removal of 4 bases from V and 7 bases from J, the junction contained 11 bases not matched to a gene. The CDR3 has 15 residues.

J is TRBJ2-4 and V is TRBV5-6, with 7 bases aligning to TRBD1. The material sequenced was CD8+ T cells from PBMCs. The TCR comes from a human donor with multiple sclerosis. The CDR3 DNA sequence: TGTGCCAGCAGCGGCCCTGGGACAGACATTAACATTCAGTACTTC. Translated, it gives CASSGPGTDINIQYF.